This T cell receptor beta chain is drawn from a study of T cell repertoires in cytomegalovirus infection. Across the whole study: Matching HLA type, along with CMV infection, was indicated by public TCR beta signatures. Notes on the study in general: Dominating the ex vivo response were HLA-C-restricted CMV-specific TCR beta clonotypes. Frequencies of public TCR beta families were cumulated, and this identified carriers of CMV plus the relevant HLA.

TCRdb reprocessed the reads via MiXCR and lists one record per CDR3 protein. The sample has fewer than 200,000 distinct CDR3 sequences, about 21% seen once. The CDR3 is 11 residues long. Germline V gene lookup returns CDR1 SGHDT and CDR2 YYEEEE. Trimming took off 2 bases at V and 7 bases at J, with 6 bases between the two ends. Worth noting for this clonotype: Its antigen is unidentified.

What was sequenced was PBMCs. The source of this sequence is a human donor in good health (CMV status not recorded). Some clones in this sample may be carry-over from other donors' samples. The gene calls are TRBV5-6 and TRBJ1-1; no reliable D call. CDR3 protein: CASSFRREAFF. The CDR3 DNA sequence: TGTGCCAGCAGCTTTCGGCGTGAAGCTTTCTTT.